Reported below is one T cell receptor beta chain. Its antigen remains unidentified. No quality values exist for individual bases; no much larger clone is one base distant. Other nucleotide sequences in the sample specify the same CDR3. These data belong to a study of cytomegalovirus exposure and HLA in healthy donors (dated by TCRdb to 2016 to 2017). General notes on the study: In an earlier analysis of under 600 of the donors, around 300 Gb of sequence data and roughly 100 million unique TCR beta sequences from 150 million to 200 million T cells were reported. An early release that covered about 600 HLA-typed donors contained around 330 gigabases of sequencing data and 85 million to 100 million unique TCR sequences. Of the 398 genotyped donors, approximately 80% fell in the genetic ancestry cluster associated with self-reported Caucasian donors. The aim of the study was to test whether cataloging public T cell receptors could identify signatures of past pathogen exposure. The study used immunosequencing to profile the T cell repertoires of about 670 subjects and linked those repertoires to cytomegalovirus serostatus. Along with the roughly 700-subject first cohort, a separate validation cohort of 120 different subjects was used. To predict cytomegalovirus infection status, the study brought together high-throughput TCR immunosequencing, statistical association of individual TCRs with disease status, and machine learning. In a later analysis, previously published TCR beta repertoires from more than 500 donors were re-analyzed and high-resolution HLA genotyping was added so that TCR occurrence patterns could be studied. Rather than drawing on any new phenotypic data, the later analysis identified candidate immune exposures from TCR beta sequences and the way those sequences occurred across donors. To decide whether each TCR beta V gene segment behaved as functional or pseudogenic, an earlier analysis of some 600 of the donors relied on high-throughput TCR beta sequencing. Alongside the repertoire data, information on donor age, sex, ethnicity and CMV serostatus was compiled. Genome-wide SNP genotypes for about 65% of the 666 donors were used in a later genetic analysis, which treated that subset as a discovery cohort. All discovery cohort repertoires had been generated using a single sequencing platform. Both class I and class II loci were covered by HLA typing, at four-digit resolution. The number of typed donors differed by locus: roughly 629-640 for A, B, C, DRB1 and DQB1; 522 for DQA1; 600 to 610 for DPA1; and some 450 for DPB1. Roughly 5 DR-DQ haplotypes were handled as single units for association and clustering, since linkage in the cohort was strong. Among approximately 370 genotyped donors of the cohort, an average of around 250,000 unique TCR beta nucleotide sequences was sequenced per donor, of which about 19% were non-productive. The study at large found these results: Linkage disequilibrium might explain the correlated functional status among segregating V segments, but an unknown experimental factor could not be excluded. While some public TCRs were present in many individuals, most TCR sequences turned up only very rarely across donors. About 15 rarely observed V segments, including chromosome 9 orphons, were excluded from the earlier analysis of some 590 of the donors because counts were too low. A later analysis associated 16,951 TCR beta sequences with specific HLA alleles at a false discovery rate of 0.05. In a later analysis, several top co-occurrence clusters were reported to appear linked to parvovirus B19, influenza, CMV and Epstein-Barr virus. Presence/absence analyses assumed roughly uniform sequencing depth across donors, an assumption that may not hold. Strong co-occurrence of HLA alleles, especially DR and DQ, made assigning TCR associations to individual alleles difficult. CMV serostatus was the only immune exposure information available for the cohort. In a later genetic analysis, fewer N-insertions in productive TCRs were reported among donors in an Asian-associated ancestry cluster than the roughly 640-donor mean. The classifier was reported to diagnose cytomegalovirus status with high specificity and sensitivity in both the original and validation cohorts. Compared with equally common non-associated chains, HLA-associated TCR beta chains in a later analysis were more clonally expanded and had lower generation probabilities. Only TCR beta chains were sequenced in this cohort, and the absence of alpha or paired-chain data limited detectable features. A further reported finding was that TCR beta sequences accurately predicted the HLA-A and HLA-B alleles for most subjects in the first cohort. Because some donors lacked HLA typing at each locus, the association tests relied only on the typed subset. It was suggested by the authors that the approach could potentially be generalized to other disease states and immunological phenotypes. A cluster of highly shared sequence variants was judged likely to represent a technical artifact of the sequencing pipeline. In a later analysis, the rate of TCR association differed among HLA loci, with DRB1 alleles having the most associated TCRs and HLA-C alleles having the fewest. Most CMV-associated TCR beta chains appeared to be HLA-restricted in a later analysis, and the HLA associations seemed to be driven largely by CMV exposure. A later genetic analysis associated a missense DCLRE1C variant with V-gene and J-gene trimming of TCR beta chains, and an independent cohort replicated the association. An earlier analysis of approximately 530 of the donors showed that most TCR beta V segments appeared in productive rearrangements either about 90% or about 30% of the time, which broadly matched IMGT annotations. In vitro tests confirmed that a few of the cytomegalovirus-associated TCR beta chains recognize cytomegalovirus antigens. Some IMGT-functional V segments, including TRBV6-2 and TRBV6-3, could not be distinguished by the 87-base-pair reads and were therefore excluded. The study gave a list of about 160 TCR beta chains associated with cytomegalovirus.

The cohort consisted of hundreds of healthy bone marrow donors. At the time of sampling, every cohort member was nominally healthy, though immune exposures that went unrecorded were likely present. The donor tested CMV seropositive and was one of the 289 seropositive cohort members. Each donor provided a peripheral blood sample, and peripheral blood mononuclear cells were used for TCR beta sequencing. The Qiagen DNeasy Blood Extraction Kit was used to extract genomic DNA from the blood cell samples. Library prep was done by the immunoSEQ multiplex PCR assay. For the multiplex PCR, a mixture combining 60 forward primers for TCR Vbeta segments and 13 reverse primers for TCR Jbeta segments was used. The CDR3 region of rearranged TCR beta genes was amplified from genomic DNA with a multiplex PCR assay. The Illumina HiSeq System was used to sequence the amplified TCR beta libraries as 87-base-pair reads. In the authors' own workflow: A later analysis counted some 74 million unique TCR beta chains across the 690 or so repertoires, and 10 million to 11 million of these chains were shared by at least two donors. To remove PCR and sequencing errors, raw reads were error-corrected and collapsed into unique sequences using a nearest-neighbor algorithm that merged closely related sequences. V, D and J gene segments were assigned by aligning CDR3 sequences to IMGT reference sequences. Each retained sequence needed at least a six-nucleotide match to both a V gene segment and a J gene segment. Rearrangements were called productive when the CDR3 lacked stop codons and stayed in frame with V and J; all others were non-productive. CDR3 was defined according to IMGT convention as the region running from the second conserved V-encoded cysteine to the conserved J-encoded phenylalanine. The earlier analysis of approximately 500 of the donors excluded sequences that lacked an unambiguous match to a single V gene segment. In an earlier analysis of roughly 500 of the donors, V segments were called functional above 56.7% productive rearrangements and were called segregating when the between-donor standard deviation exceeded 5%. To diagnose cytomegalovirus status from the catalog of TCR beta chain sequences, a statistical classification framework was built. A later analysis assigned V and J genes by comparing TCR nucleotide sequences with IMGT/GENE-DB human TR gene sequences. A later analysis assigned CDR3 sequences and most-parsimonious VDJ recombination scenarios with the TCRdist pipeline. In a later analysis, each TCR beta chain was defined by its CDR3 amino acid sequence together with its V-gene family, and reads lacking a unique V-gene family were excluded. To address suspected cross-contamination and a sequencing artifact, a later analysis removed 550 to 750 highly shared, low-generation-probability nucleotide sequences. In a later analysis, a clonal expansion index for each public chain was calculated from normalized within-repertoire ranks of inferred template counts. A later analysis computed generation probabilities with a VDJ recombination model fitted to out-of-frame rearrangements, and checked the results against IGoR. In a later analysis, hypergeometric tests were used to score TCR-TCR, TCR-HLA and TCR-CMV co-occurrence, with a repertoire-size bias correction applied to TCR pairs. A later analysis estimated false discovery rates by permuting HLA or CMV assignments 20 times. A later analysis grouped co-occurring TCRs with DBSCAN, adding TCRdist sequence similarity when clustering within HLA-allele-positive subsets. Repertoires with fewer than 30,000 or more than 120,000 public chains were left out of co-occurrence clustering, as were several repertoires with anomalous nucleotide sharing. Drawn from immuneACCESS, this table holds only the in-frame rearrangements with V and J called that TCRdb kept. Clones are partly lost; checked studies trace under half to an unresolved V gene and leave the rest unexplained. V and J calls plus clone size are reproduced from that table; the DNA served to infer D and trimming. The sample profile shows approximately 120,000 clones; around three quarters of them were found once. The ten most abundant clones make up 13% of the sample.

CDR1 and CDR2, looked up from the germline V gene (reference sequence), are SEHNR and FQNEAQ. Including cysteine and phenylalanine, the CDR3 has 12 amino acids. Only CDR3 DNA is held: 36 bases, read in frame from base 1. V was cut back by 3 bases and J by 5 bases, leaving a gap of 7 bases between them. The rearrangement joined TRBV7-9 to TRBJ1-1, with the D gene uncertain. This TCR derives from a woman in her thirties or forties in good health and CMV-seropositive. Sequenced: PBMCs. The DNA sequence is as follows: TGTGCCAGCAGCTTTACGGGAACTGAAGCTTTCTTT. Its translation is CASSFTGTEAFF.